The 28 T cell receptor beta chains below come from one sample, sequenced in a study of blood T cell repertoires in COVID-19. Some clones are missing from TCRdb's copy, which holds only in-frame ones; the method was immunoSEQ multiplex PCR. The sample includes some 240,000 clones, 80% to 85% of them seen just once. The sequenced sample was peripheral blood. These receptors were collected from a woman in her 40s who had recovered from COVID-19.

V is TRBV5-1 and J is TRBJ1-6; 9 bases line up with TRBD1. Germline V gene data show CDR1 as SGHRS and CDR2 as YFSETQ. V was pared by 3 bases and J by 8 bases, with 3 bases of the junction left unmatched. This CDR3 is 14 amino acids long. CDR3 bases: TGCGCCAGCAGCTGGGGACAGGGAGATTCACCCCTCCACTTT. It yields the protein CASSWGQGDSPLHF.

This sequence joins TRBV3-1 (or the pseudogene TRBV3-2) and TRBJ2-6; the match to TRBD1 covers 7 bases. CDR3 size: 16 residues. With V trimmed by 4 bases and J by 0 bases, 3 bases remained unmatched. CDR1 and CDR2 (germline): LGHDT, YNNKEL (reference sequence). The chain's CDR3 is CASSRDSYSGANVLTF. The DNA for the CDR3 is TGTGCCAGCAGCCGGGACAGCTACTCTGGGGCCAACGTCCTGACTTTC.

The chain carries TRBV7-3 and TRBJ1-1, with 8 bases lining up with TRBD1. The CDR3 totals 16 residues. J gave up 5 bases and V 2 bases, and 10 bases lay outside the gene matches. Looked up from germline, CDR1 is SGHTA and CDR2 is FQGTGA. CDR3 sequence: CASSLGADRGGTEAFF. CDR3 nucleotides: TGTGCCAGCAGCTTAGGGGCCGACAGGGGTGGGACTGAAGCTTTCTTT.

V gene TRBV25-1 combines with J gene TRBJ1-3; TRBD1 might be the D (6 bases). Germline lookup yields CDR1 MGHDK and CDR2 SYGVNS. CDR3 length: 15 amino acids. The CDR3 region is CAAGAGASSGNTIYF. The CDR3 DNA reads TGTGCGGCGGGGGCAGGGGCAAGCTCTGGAAACACCATATATTTT.

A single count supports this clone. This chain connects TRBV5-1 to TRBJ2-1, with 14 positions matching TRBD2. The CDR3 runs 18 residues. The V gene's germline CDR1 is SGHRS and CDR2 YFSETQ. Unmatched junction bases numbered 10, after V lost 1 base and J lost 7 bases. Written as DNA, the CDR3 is TGCGCCAGCAGCTTGTCCCCTCGTGGACTAGCGGGGGGAAATGAGCAGTTCTTC. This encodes CASSLSPRGLAGGNEQFF.

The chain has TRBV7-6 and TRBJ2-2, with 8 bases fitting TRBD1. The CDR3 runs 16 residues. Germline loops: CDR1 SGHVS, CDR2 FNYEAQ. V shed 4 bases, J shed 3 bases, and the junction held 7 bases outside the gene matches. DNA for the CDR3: TGTGCCAGCAGCTCGTACAGGGGGAAACACACCGGGGAGCTGTTTTTT. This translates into CASSSYRGKHTGELFF.

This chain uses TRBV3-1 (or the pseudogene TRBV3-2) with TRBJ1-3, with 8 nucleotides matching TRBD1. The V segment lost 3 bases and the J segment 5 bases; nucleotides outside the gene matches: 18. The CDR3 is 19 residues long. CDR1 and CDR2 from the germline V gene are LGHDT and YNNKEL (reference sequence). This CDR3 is CASSQSLSRDRGKRNTIYF. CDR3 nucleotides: TGTGCCAGCAGCCAGAGTCTTTCCCGTGACAGGGGTAAAAGAAACACCATATATTTT.

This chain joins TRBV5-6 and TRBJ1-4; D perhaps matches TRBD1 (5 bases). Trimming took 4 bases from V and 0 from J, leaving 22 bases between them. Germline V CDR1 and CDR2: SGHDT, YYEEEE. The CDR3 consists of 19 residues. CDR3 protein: CASSTGPAGRRATNEKLFF. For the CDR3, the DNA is TGTGCCAGCAGCACAGGACCGGCAGGGAGGAGGGCAACTAATGAAAAACTGTTTTTT.

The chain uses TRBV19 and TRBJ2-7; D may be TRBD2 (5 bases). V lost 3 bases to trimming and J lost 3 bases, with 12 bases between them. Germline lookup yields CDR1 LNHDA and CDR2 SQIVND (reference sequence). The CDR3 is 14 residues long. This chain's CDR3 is CASSISGRSYEQYF. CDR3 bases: TGTGCCAGTAGTATTTCGGGAAGAAGCTACGAGCAGTACTTC.

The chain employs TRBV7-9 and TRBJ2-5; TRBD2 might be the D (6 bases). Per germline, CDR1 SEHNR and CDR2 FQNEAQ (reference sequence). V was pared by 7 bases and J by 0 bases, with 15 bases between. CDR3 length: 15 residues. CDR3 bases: TGTGCCAGCACCCCTTATGGGGGGAACCAAGAGACCCAGTACTTC. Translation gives CASTPYGGNQETQYF.

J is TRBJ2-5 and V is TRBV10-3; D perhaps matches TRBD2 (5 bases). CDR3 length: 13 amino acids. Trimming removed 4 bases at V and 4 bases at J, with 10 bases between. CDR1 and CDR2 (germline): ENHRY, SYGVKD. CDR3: CAISVEGLETQYF. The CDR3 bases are TGTGCCATCAGTGTTGAGGGTTTAGAGACCCAGTACTTC.

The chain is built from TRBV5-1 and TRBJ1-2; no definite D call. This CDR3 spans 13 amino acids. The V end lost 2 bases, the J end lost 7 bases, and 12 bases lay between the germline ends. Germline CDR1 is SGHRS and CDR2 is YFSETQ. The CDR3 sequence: CASSFSARGGYTF. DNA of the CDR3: TGCGCCAGCAGCTTCAGCGCCCGGGGTGGCTACACCTTC.

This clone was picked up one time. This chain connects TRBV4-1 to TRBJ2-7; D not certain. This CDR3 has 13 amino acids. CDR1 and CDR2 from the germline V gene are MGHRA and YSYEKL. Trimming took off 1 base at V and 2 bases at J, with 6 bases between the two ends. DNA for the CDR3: TGCGCCAGCAGCCAAGGGCCCACCTACGAGCAGTACTTC. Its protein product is CASSQGPTYEQYF.

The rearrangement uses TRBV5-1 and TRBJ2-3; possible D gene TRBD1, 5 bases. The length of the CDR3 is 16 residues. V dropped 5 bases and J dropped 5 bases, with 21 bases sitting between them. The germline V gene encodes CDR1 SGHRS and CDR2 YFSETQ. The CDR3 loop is CASRPQGRIGVDTQYF. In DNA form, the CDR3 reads TGCGCCAGCAGGCCCCAGGGCCGAATTGGGGTAGATACGCAGTATTTT.

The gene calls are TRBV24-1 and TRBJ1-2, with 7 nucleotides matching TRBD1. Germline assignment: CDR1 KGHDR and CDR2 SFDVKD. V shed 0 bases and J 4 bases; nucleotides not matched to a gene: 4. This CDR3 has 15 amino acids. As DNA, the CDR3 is TGTGCCACCAGTGATTTGAAACAGGGGTCCTATGGCTACACCTTC. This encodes CATSDLKQGSYGYTF.

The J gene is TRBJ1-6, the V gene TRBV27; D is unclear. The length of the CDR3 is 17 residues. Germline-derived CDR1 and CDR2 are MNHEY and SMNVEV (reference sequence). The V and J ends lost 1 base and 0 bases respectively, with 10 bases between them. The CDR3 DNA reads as TGTGCCAGCAGTTTATGGGCGTTCAGCTCCTATAATTCACCCCTCCACTTT. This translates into CASSLWAFSSYNSPLHF.

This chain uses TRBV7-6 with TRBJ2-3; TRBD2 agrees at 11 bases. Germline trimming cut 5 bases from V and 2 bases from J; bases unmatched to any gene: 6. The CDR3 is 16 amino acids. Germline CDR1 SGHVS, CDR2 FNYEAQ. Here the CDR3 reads CASSPKGLAVTDTQYF. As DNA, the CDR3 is TGTGCCAGCAGCCCCAAGGGACTAGCGGTCACAGATACGCAGTATTTT.

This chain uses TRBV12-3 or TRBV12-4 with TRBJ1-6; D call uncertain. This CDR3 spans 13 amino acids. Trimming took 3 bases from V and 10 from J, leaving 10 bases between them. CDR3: CASSFRGESPLHF. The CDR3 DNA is TGTGCCAGCAGTTTCCGGGGAGAGTCACCCCTCCACTTT.

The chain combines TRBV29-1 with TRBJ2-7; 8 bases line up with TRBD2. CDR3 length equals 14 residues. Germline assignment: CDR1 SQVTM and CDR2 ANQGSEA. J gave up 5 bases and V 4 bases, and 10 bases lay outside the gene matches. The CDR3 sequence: CSVVVRGGRHEQYF. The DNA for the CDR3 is TGCAGCGTTGTTGTCCGGGGGGGTCGCCACGAGCAGTACTTC.

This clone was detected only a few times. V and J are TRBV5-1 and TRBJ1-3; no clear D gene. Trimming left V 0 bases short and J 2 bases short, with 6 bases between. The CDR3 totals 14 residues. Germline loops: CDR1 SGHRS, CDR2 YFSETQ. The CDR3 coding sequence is TGCGCCAGCAGCTTGGATAGCCCTGGAAACACCATATATTTT. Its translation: CASSLDSPGNTIYF.

The CDR3 here is CASSDARGGLPGELFF. CDR3 coding DNA: TGTGCCAGCAGTGACGCCCGGGGGGGTTTACCCGGGGAGCTGTTTTTT. V usage is TRBV6-4 and J usage is TRBJ2-2; 8 bases line up with TRBD2. The CDR3 runs to 16 residues. The ends lost 2 bases at V and 6 bases at J; junction bases unmatched: 8. Germline loops: CDR1 MRHNA, CDR2 SNTAGT.

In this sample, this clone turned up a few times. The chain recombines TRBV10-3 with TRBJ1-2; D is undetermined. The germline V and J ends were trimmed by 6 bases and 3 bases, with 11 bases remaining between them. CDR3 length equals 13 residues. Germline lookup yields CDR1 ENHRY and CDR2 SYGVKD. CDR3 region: CAIRPDTDYGYTF. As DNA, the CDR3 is TGTGCCATCAGGCCCGACACGGACTATGGCTACACCTTC.

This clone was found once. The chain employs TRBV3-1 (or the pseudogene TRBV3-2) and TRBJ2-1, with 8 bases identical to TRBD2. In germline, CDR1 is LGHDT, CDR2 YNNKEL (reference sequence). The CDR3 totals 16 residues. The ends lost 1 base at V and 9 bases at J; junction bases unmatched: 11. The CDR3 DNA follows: TGTGCCAGCAGCCAAGGGGTGACGGGGGGGCCCGTTGAGCAGTTCTTC. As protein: CASSQGVTGGPVEQFF.

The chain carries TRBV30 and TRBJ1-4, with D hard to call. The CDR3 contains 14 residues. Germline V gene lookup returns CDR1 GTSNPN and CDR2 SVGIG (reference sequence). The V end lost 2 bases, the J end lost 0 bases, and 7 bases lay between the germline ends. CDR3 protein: CAWSPPPTNEKLFF. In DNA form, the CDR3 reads TGTGCCTGGAGTCCCCCTCCAACTAATGAAAAACTGTTTTTT.

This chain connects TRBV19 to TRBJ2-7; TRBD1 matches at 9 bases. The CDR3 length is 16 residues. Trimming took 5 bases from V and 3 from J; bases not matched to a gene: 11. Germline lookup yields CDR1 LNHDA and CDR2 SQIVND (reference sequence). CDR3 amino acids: CASSSPPGTGYYEQYF. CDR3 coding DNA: TGTGCCAGTAGTTCACCCCCAGGGACAGGGTACTACGAGCAGTACTTC.

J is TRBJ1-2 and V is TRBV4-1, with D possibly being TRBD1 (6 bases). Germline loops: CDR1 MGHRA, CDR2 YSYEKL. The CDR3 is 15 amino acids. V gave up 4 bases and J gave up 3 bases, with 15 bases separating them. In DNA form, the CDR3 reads TGCGCCAGCAGCCGCACAACAGGGAGTGACTATGGCTACACCTTC. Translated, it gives CASSRTTGSDYGYTF.

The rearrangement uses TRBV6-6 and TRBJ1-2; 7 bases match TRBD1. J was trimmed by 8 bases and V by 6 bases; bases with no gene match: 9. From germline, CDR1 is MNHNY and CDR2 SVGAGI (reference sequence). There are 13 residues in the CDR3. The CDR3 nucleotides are TGTGCCAGCAGGGGGACAGCTTCGGTGGGCTACACCTTC. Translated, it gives CASRGTASVGYTF.

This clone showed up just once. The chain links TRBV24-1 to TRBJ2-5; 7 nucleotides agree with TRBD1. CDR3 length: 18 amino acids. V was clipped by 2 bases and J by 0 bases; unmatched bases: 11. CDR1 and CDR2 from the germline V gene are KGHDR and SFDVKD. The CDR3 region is CATSDSSGQLRHQETQYF. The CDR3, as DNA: TGTGCCACCAGTGATTCGTCGGGACAGCTCCGCCACCAAGAGACCCAGTACTTC.